Listed here are 19 T cell receptor beta chains from one sample, sequenced in a study of blood T cells in healthy people across ages. A J-beta primer mix and a sample-barcoded 5' primer were used in a second PCR of roughly 7 to 12 cycles. TCRdb itself ran the 5' RACE reads through MiXCR, one entry per CDR3 protein. Seen here are approximately 850,000 distinct CDR3 sequences, about 62% observed once, and the top ten hold about 20%. Material for sequencing was blood. These receptor sequences come from a young man in good health.

In its sample, this clonotype was seen once. One end of the junction is discordant with germline, which a read error may explain. The CDR3 is CAGSWGNEQYF. CDR3 coding DNA: TGTGCCGGCAGTTGGGGAAACGAGCAGTACTTC. This chain joins TRBV6-6 and TRBJ2-7, with D unclear. Germline V gene data show CDR1 as MNHNY and CDR2 as SVGAGI (reference sequence). The CDR3 sequence is 11 residues long.

This chain links TRBV20-1 with TRBJ1-4; D ambiguous. This CDR3 spans 14 amino acids. V lost 0 bases and J lost 2, with 7 bases in between. Germline CDR1 reads DFQATT; CDR2 reads SNEGSKA (reference sequence). For the CDR3, the DNA is TGCAGTGCTAGAGAGCCAGTTACTAATGAAAAACTGTTTTTT. Translating it yields CSAREPVTNEKLFF.

The genes are TRBV29-1 and TRBJ2-1; D possibly uses TRBD1 or TRBD2 (5 bases each). Trimming removed 4 bases at V and 10 bases at J, with 20 bases between. Germline CDR1 is SQVTM and CDR2 is ANQGSEA. CDR3 size: 14 residues. The CDR3 DNA reads TGCAGCGTTGCTGGGACGGTAGATCGTGGGGAGCAGTTCTTC. Translating it yields CSVAGTVDRGEQFF.

The rearrangement links TRBV20-1 to TRBJ1-1, with D tentatively TRBD1 (5 bases). CDR3 size: 12 residues. Deletions cut 1 base from V and 10 bases from J, with 13 bases between. Germline V gene lookup returns CDR1 DFQATT and CDR2 SNEGSKA (reference sequence). The CDR3 loop reads CSARGDVERAFF. Written as DNA, the CDR3 is TGCAGTGCTAGAGGGGACGTCGAAAGAGCTTTCTTT.

This clonotype was detected a few times. The V call is TRBV6-5, the J call TRBJ2-3, with D possibly matching TRBD2 (5 bases). Trimming cost V 6 bases and J 1 base, with 11 bases left between them. Germline CDR1 and CDR2: MNHEY and SVGAGI. The CDR3 spans 14 residues. CDR3 sequence (DNA): TGTGCCAGCAGCCGTGGGCGGGGCACAGATACGCAGTATTTT. Protein product: CASSRGRGTDTQYF.

The CDR3 DNA follows: TGCAGCGTTGAATGGTTAGTGGGGCGGGGGCTCGAAAGAGCAGATACGCAGTATTTT. It translates to CSVEWLVGRGLERADTQYF. The chain couples TRBV29-1 to TRBJ2-3, with D perhaps matching TRBD2 (7 bases). Germline loops: CDR1 SQVTM, CDR2 ANQGSEA. The CDR3 is 19 amino acids. Deletions cut 2 bases from V and 4 bases from J, with 28 bases between.

The chain couples TRBV7-8 to TRBJ2-5; D gene ambiguous. The J call may be mistaken, given a closer DNA end match to TRBJ2-7. This CDR3 region has 12 residues. Germline V gene data show CDR1 as SGHVS and CDR2 as FQNEAQ. The CDR3 bases are TGTGCCAGCAGCCGGTCCCGATCCGAGCAGTACTTC. Protein sequence: CASSRSRSEQYF.

This clonotype appeared a single time. The rearrangement uses TRBV27 and TRBJ2-4; D gene uncertain. The J call may be wrong; the DNA end is better matched by TRBJ2-7. Germline V CDR1 and CDR2: MNHEY, SMNVEV (reference sequence). CDR3 size: 13 residues. The CDR3 bases are TGTGCCAGCAGTGAACCCTCAGCCTACGAGCAGTACTTC. It encodes CASSEPSAYEQYF.

V usage is TRBV20-1 and J usage is TRBJ2-6; D is ambiguous. V was shortened by 3 bases and J by 2 bases, with 11 bases between the two germline ends. The CDR3 is made up of 15 amino acids. Germline CDR1 DFQATT, CDR2 SNEGSKA (reference sequence). The CDR3 region has the DNA TGCAGTGCTAGGGACCTCCTGGCTGGGGCCAACGTCCTGACTTTC. Translating it yields CSARDLLAGANVLTF.

This clonotype was picked up a small number of times. The rearrangement links TRBV7-3 to TRBJ1-2; 8 nucleotides match TRBD1. The CDR3 spans 15 residues. J gave up 0 bases and V 5 bases, and 5 bases lay outside the gene matches. From germline, CDR1 is SGHTA and CDR2 FQGTGA. CDR3 nucleotide sequence: TGTGCCAGCAGCCAGGGGACAGGCCCTAACTATGGCTACACCTTC. This translates into CASSQGTGPNYGYTF.

The chain's CDR3 is CASSYAMRAPKNIQYF. CDR3 nucleotides: TGTGCCAGCAGTTACGCCATGCGGGCCCCCAAAAACATTCAGTACTTC. The chain combines TRBV6-5 with TRBJ2-4; a weak D match, TRBD2 (5 bases). This CDR3 has 16 amino acids. CDR1 is MNHEY, CDR2 SVGAGI, per germline. Trimming removed 2 bases from V and 2 bases from J, with 13 bases in between.

The rearrangement joins TRBV6-5 to TRBJ2-3; possibly TRBD2 for D (5 bases). The CDR3 runs 16 residues. Germline values: CDR1 MNHEY, CDR2 SVGAGI. Trimming took off 0 bases at V and 6 bases at J, with 16 bases between the two ends. The CDR3 coding sequence is TGTGCCAGCAGTTACTCGGTCTACGGGAAGAAGGATACGCAGTATTTT. It translates to CASSYSVYGKKDTQYF.

The chain uses TRBV27 and TRBJ2-3; tentatively, D is TRBD1 (6 bases). V lost 6 bases, J lost 5 bases, and 12 bases lay in between. CDR1 is MNHEY and CDR2 is SMNVEV in the germline V gene (reference sequence). CDR3 length: 13 amino acids. CDR3 amino acids: CASRIWTEDTQYF. The CDR3 DNA sequence: TGTGCCAGCAGAATCTGGACAGAAGATACGCAGTATTTT.

The CDR3 spells CASSSGGPSNEQFF. In DNA form, the CDR3 reads TGTGCCAGCAGCAGTGGGGGGCCGTCCAATGAGCAGTTCTTC. This chain connects TRBV6-6 to TRBJ2-1, with D perhaps given as TRBD1 or TRBD2 (6 bases each). The CDR3 covers 14 residues. Trimming took off 6 bases at V and 6 bases at J, with 15 bases between the two ends. In germline, CDR1 is MNHNY, CDR2 SVGAGI (reference sequence).

The chain combines TRBV7-6 with TRBJ2-7; D is perhaps TRBD2 (6 bases). The CDR3 covers 17 residues. CDR1 SGHVS and CDR2 FNYEAQ come from the germline V gene. Trimming pared 5 bases from V and 2 bases from J, leaving 22 bases between. CDR3 in amino acids: CASSLGATGTGTYEQYF. The CDR3 nucleotides read TGTGCCAGCAGCCTAGGGGCCACCGGGACTGGGACCTACGAGCAGTACTTC.

The chain links TRBV7-2 to TRBJ1-2, with D maybe TRBD1 (6 bases). This CDR3 is 14 amino acids long. Germline loops: CDR1 SGHTA, CDR2 FQGNSA. Trimming removed 3 bases from V and 8 bases from J, with 16 bases in between. The CDR3 region has the DNA TGTGCCAGCAGCTTTGAGGGGCTGGGGGGCGGCTACACCTTC. This gives the protein CASSFEGLGGGYTF.

In this sample, this clonotype turned up a few times. V is TRBV24-1 and J is TRBJ2-7; 12 bases are shared with TRBD1. CDR3 size: 16 residues. V trimming: 3 bases; J trimming: 7 bases; junction bases outside the gene matches: 9. From germline, CDR1 is KGHDR and CDR2 SFDVKD. Here the CDR3 DNA reads TGTGCCACCAGTGATCCGGGACAGGGGGCATCGGGGGAGCAGTACTTC. Amino acid sequence: CATSDPGQGASGEQYF.

This clonotype was detected a few times. The chain has TRBV4-2 and TRBJ1-6; 9 bases are shared with TRBD1. Germline lookup yields CDR1 LGHNA and CDR2 YNFKEQ. This CDR3 contains 15 residues. J was trimmed by 9 bases and V by 4 bases; bases with no gene match: 7. The CDR3, as DNA: TGTGCCAGCAGCCTAAACCGGGACAGGGCTTCACCCCTCCACTTT. Its protein is CASSLNRDRASPLHF.

The chain links TRBV29-1 to TRBJ2-7; no reliable D call. The germline V gene has CDR1 SQVTM and CDR2 ANQGSEA. This CDR3 comprises 13 residues. The ends were cut back, 5 bases at V and 0 bases at J, with 11 bases in the middle. The DNA for the CDR3 is TGCAGCGTTTACGTAGACGCCTCCTACGAGCAGTACTTC. It codes for CSVYVDASYEQYF.